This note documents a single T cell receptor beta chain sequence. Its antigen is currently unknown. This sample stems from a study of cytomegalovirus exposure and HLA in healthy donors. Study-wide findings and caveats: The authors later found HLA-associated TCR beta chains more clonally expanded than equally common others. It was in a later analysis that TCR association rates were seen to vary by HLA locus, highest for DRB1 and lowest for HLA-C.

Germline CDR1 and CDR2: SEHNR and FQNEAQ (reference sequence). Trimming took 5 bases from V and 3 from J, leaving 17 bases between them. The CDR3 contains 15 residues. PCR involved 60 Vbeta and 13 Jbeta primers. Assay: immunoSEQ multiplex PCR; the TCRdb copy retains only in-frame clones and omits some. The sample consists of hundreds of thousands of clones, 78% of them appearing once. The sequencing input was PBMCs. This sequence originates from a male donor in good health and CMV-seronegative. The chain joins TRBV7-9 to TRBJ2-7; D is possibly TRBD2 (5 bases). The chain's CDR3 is CASSPRTGNVYEQYF. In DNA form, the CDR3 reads TGTGCCAGCAGCCCCCGGACGGGGAATGTCTACGAGCAGTACTTC.